Below are 6 T cell receptor beta chains sequenced from a single sample in a study of blood T cell repertoires in COVID-19. Clones were read by immunoSEQ multiplex PCR, and TCRdb kept only the in-frame ones, dropping some. The table shows some 230,000 clones, with almost 85% occurring only once. Material: PBMCs or T cells enriched from blood (not recorded which). These receptors were collected from a man aged 35-49 years who had recovered from COVID-19.

The chain recombines TRBV28 with TRBJ1-1; TRBD1 is a possible D gene (5 bases). Germline CDR1 reads MDHEN; CDR2 reads SYDVKM. The length of the CDR3 is 15 residues. The ends were cut back, 4 bases at V and 1 base at J, with 13 bases in the middle. CDR3 in amino acids: CASSSSGQKNTEAFF. CDR3 DNA sequence: TGTGCCAGCAGTTCCTCAGGACAAAAGAACACTGAAGCTTTCTTT.

The sample holds a few counts of this clone. The chain recombines TRBV28 with TRBJ1-1; possibly TRBD1 for D (6 bases). CDR1 and CDR2 from the germline V gene are MDHEN and SYDVKM. The ends were cut back, 4 bases at V and 4 bases at J, with 13 bases in the middle. This CDR3 comprises 14 residues. The CDR3 DNA is TGTGCCAGCAGTTCCCAGGGGTCGAGCACTGAAGCTTTCTTT. It translates to CASSSQGSSTEAFF.

The chain links TRBV10-3 to TRBJ1-1; D is ambiguous. V was pared by 6 bases and J by 1 base, with 9 bases between. Germline V gives CDR1 ENHRY, CDR2 SYGVKD. This CDR3 has 13 amino acids. The CDR3 is CAISASRNTEAFF. CDR3 nucleotides: TGTGCCATCAGCGCCTCCAGGAACACTGAAGCTTTCTTT.

This chain uses TRBV5-1 with TRBJ2-7, with TRBD1 matching over 9 bases. J was trimmed by 2 bases and V by 5 bases; bases with no gene match: 8. The CDR3 is 15 residues long. Germline V gene lookup returns CDR1 SGHRS and CDR2 YFSETQ. CDR3 nucleotide sequence: TGCGCCAGCAGGCCCGGGGACAGGGTCACCTACGAGCAGTACTTC. Its translation is CASRPGDRVTYEQYF.

The chain uses TRBV30 and TRBJ1-4; tentative D call: TRBD1 (5 bases). CDR3 length equals 14 residues. V was shortened by 3 bases and J by 5 bases, with 13 bases between the two germline ends. The germline V gene encodes CDR1 GTSNPN and CDR2 SVGIG (reference sequence). In DNA, the CDR3 is TGTGCCTGGAGCCCGCGGGGCCCAAATGAAAAACTGTTTTTT. Translation: CAWSPRGPNEKLFF.

The chain combines TRBV6-5 with TRBJ2-5; D may be TRBD1 (5 bases). V was pared by 4 bases and J by 4 bases, with 10 bases between. Germline V CDR1 and CDR2: MNHEY, SVGAGI. This CDR3 contains 13 residues. The CDR3 loop reads CASSFPGLETQYF. In DNA form, the CDR3 reads TGTGCCAGCAGTTTCCCAGGGTTAGAGACCCAGTACTTC.